One and the same sample provided the 27 T cell receptor beta chains below, sequenced in a study of monozygotic twins with inflammatory bowel disease (dated 2019 in TCRdb). Library preparation was by 5' RACE. The run used an Illumina HiSeq 2500. Once TCRdb had reprocessed the reads, it stored one entry per CDR3 protein sequence and supplied no DNA. This sample's listing comprises roughly 200,000 distinct CDR3 sequences. The biggest ten clones account for approximately 1.5% of the sample. The specimen sequenced was blood. These receptors were collected from a human donor with ulcerative colitis or Crohn's disease, or a healthy co-twin of an affected twin (not recorded which).

The CDR3 sequence: CASSGGQGRANEQFF. The chain is built from TRBV11-2 and TRBJ2-1; the D call from TCRdb, TRBD1, cannot be confirmed without DNA. There are 15 residues in the CDR3. CDR1 is SGHAT, CDR2 FQNNGV, per germline.

The rearrangement uses TRBV5-6 and TRBJ2-3. The CDR3 spans 12 residues. Germline V lookup: CDR1 SGHDT, CDR2 YYEEEE. CDR3 region: CASSFPADTQYF.

The chain is built from TRBV27 and TRBJ2-1. CDR3 size: 15 residues. Germline CDR1 MNHEY, CDR2 SMNVEV (reference sequence). The CDR3 sequence: CASSSIWGSYNEQFF.

This chain uses TRBV5-1 with TRBJ2-4; TCRdb's D call, TRBD1, is unchecked because there is no DNA. Germline-derived CDR1 and CDR2 are SGHRS and YFSETQ. The CDR3 extends over 16 amino acids. CDR3 protein: CASSLVGGLAKNIQYF. The full variable domain, completed using reference TRBV5-1 and TRBJ2-4, is KAGVTQTPRYLIKTRGQQVTLSCSPISGHRSVSWYQQTPGQGLQFLFEYFSETQRNKGNFPGRFSGRQFSNSRSEMNVSTLELGDSALYLCASSLVGGLAKNIQYFGAGTRLSVL.

The chain employs TRBV20-1 and TRBJ1-1. CDR1 is DFQATT, CDR2 SNEGSKA, per germline (reference sequence). The CDR3 is made up of 13 amino acids. The chain's CDR3 is CSARDATNTEAFF.

The chain carries TRBV11-3 and TRBJ2-1; as DNA is missing, the TRBD1 call by TCRdb cannot be tested. The CDR3 is 16 amino acids. Germline loops: CDR1 SGHNT, CDR2 YENEEA. The CDR3 is CASSLDQGGVDGEQFF.

V is TRBV12-3 or TRBV12-4 and J is TRBJ1-2; TCRdb designates TRBD1, a call that cannot be tested without DNA. CDR3 length: 13 amino acids. The chain's CDR3 is CASSLRQTYGYTF.

The V call is TRBV5-6, the J call TRBJ2-5; TCRdb selects TRBD1, and the lack of DNA leaves this call unchecked. The V gene's germline CDR1 is SGHDT and CDR2 YYEEEE. This CDR3 has 13 amino acids. CDR3 sequence: CASSLAEGGTQYF. Filled out from reference TRBV5-6 and TRBJ2-5, the complete variable domain reads DAGVTQSPTHLIKTRGQQVTLRCSPKSGHDTVSWYQQALGQGPQFIFQYYEEEERQRGNFPDRFSGHQFPNYSSELNVNALLLGDSALYLCASSLAEGGTQYFGPGTRLLVL.

This chain uses TRBV12-3 or TRBV12-4 with TRBJ2-7; TCRdb lists TRBD1, though no DNA is available to test this call. The CDR3 extends over 14 amino acids. This chain's CDR3 is CASRPTGGRYEQYF.

The chain is built from TRBV7-2 and TRBJ2-3; the D call of TRBD2 rests on TCRdb alone, since no DNA is present to check it. The CDR3 has 15 amino acids. CDR1 SGHTA and CDR2 FQGNSA come from the germline V gene. CDR3 amino acids: CASSLTSGDTDTQYF.

The CDR3 sequence is CASSPRLAGTQYF. V gene TRBV7-9 combines with J gene TRBJ2-3; without DNA, the TCRdb call of TRBD2 cannot be checked. This CDR3 has 13 residues. In germline, CDR1 is SEHNR, CDR2 FQNEAQ (reference sequence).

The J gene is TRBJ1-2, the V gene TRBV2. Germline V lookup: CDR1 SNHLY, CDR2 FYNNEI. This CDR3 has 12 amino acids. CDR3 residues: CASSEQSRGYTF.

V usage is TRBV6-5 and J usage is TRBJ1-5; TCRdb lists TRBD1, though no DNA is available to test this call. Germline lookup yields CDR1 MNHEY and CDR2 SVGAGI. This CDR3 has 19 amino acids. The CDR3 reads CASSYWTFRGLSKNQPQHF.

This chain joins TRBV3-1 and TRBJ2-7; TCRdb designates TRBD2, a call that cannot be tested without DNA. This CDR3 has 13 amino acids. The germline V gene encodes CDR1 LGHDT and CDR2 YNNKEL (reference sequence). CDR3 sequence: CASSQLAEGEQYF.

The genes are TRBV2 and TRBJ1-1. The CDR3 loop spans 12 amino acids. The V gene's germline CDR1 is SNHLY and CDR2 FYNNEI. The CDR3 sequence: CASRGGTAEAFF. Filled out from reference TRBV2 and TRBJ1-1, the complete variable domain reads EPEVTQTPSHQVTQMGQEVILRCVPISNHLYFYWYRQILGQKVEFLVSFYNNEISEKSEIFDDQFSVERPDGSNFTLKIRSTKLEDSAMYFCASRGGTAEAFFGQGTRLTVV.

The genes are TRBV3-1 and TRBJ1-1. This CDR3 region has 15 residues. Germline V gives CDR1 LGHDT, CDR2 YNNKEL (reference sequence). The chain's CDR3 is CASSPESNPNTEAFF.

The J gene is TRBJ2-5, the V gene TRBV2; checking the TCRdb D call of TRBD1 is not possible without DNA. The CDR3 loop spans 14 amino acids. Germline-derived CDR1 and CDR2 are SNHLY and FYNNEI. This CDR3 reads CASFKDRDQETQYF.

The chain uses TRBV9 and TRBJ2-5; the TCRdb D gene call, TRBD1, has no DNA to confirm it. CDR1 and CDR2 from the germline V gene are SGDLS and YYNGEE. This CDR3 has 15 residues. CDR3 sequence reads: CASSVARGGIETQYF.

The rearrangement uses TRBV6-5 and TRBJ2-1; lacking DNA, the TRBD2 call made by TCRdb goes unchecked. Per germline, CDR1 MNHEY and CDR2 SVGAGI. This CDR3 region has 14 residues. The CDR3 loop reads CASSYYRTGPEQFF.

The chain carries TRBV10-2 and TRBJ2-7; with no DNA, the TCRdb D assignment of TRBD1 cannot be verified. The CDR3 consists of 15 residues. Per germline, CDR1 WSHSY and CDR2 SAAADI. CDR3 sequence: CASSESATGRYEQYF.

The chain combines TRBV6-6 with TRBJ2-2. Germline lookup yields CDR1 MNHNY and CDR2 SVGAGI (reference sequence). This CDR3 comprises 12 residues. CDR3 amino acids: CASSYGVGELFF.

The chain's CDR3 is CASSLTGIGQSIKPQHF. The rearrangement joins TRBV6-1 to TRBJ1-5; TCRdb's assignment of TRBD1 cannot be checked, as there is no DNA. The V gene's germline CDR1 is MNHNS and CDR2 SASEGT. The CDR3 sequence is 17 residues long.

The V call is TRBV12-3 or TRBV12-4, the J call TRBJ2-1; TCRdb picks TRBD1, but there is no DNA to check that call. This CDR3 is built from 14 residues. The CDR3 protein is CASRRDRSYNEQFF.

The gene calls are TRBV19 and TRBJ2-5; there is no DNA to check the TCRdb D call of TRBD1. CDR1 and CDR2 (germline): LNHDA, SQIVND (reference sequence). The CDR3 is 16 residues long. CDR3 amino acids: CASSIDRGTYQETQYF. Together with reference TRBV19 and TRBJ2-5, the CDR3 gives the full variable domain: DGGITQSPKYLFRKEGQNVTLSCEQNLNHDAMYWYRQDPGQGLRLIYYSQIVNDFQKGDIAEGYSVSREKKESFPLTVTSAQKNPTAFYLCASSIDRGTYQETQYFGPGTRLLVL.

This chain connects TRBV6-1 to TRBJ1-4; TCRdb indicates TRBD1, and absent DNA this call remains unverified. The CDR3 is 16 residues long. Per the germline V gene, CDR1 is MNHNS and CDR2 is SASEGT. CDR3 sequence: CASSNRSTGWGEKLFF.

The chain combines TRBV7-2 with TRBJ2-3. The CDR3 totals 13 residues. Germline values: CDR1 SGHTA, CDR2 FQGNSA. CDR3 region: CASSSYFTDTRYF.

The V gene is TRBV18, the J gene TRBJ2-1; TCRdb calls TRBD1, which cannot be checked without DNA. This CDR3 is 15 amino acids long. Germline V gene data show CDR1 as KGHSH and CDR2 as LQKENI. The CDR3 region is CASSPPGQGYNEQFF.